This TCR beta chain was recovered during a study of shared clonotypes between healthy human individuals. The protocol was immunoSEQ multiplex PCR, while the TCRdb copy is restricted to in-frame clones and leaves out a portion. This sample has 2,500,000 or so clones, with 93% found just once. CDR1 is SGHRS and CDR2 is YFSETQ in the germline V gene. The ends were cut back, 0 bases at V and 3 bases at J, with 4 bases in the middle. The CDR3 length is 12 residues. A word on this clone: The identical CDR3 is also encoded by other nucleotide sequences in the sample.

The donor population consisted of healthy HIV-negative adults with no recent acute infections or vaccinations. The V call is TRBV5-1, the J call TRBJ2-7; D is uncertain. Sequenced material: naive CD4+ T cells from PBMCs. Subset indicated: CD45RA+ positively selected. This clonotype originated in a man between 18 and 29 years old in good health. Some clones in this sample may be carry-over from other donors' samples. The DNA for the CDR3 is TGCGCCAGCAGCTTGGTAGTCTACGAGCAGTACTTC. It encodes CASSLVVYEQYF.